This is a list of T cell receptor beta chains from one sample in a study of blood T cell repertoires in COVID-19. Measured with immunoSEQ multiplex PCR; TCRdb has only the in-frame clones, and not every one. The sample records about 170,000 clones, approximately 84% being singletons. Sequenced: peripheral blood. These receptors were obtained from a woman aged 80 or over with COVID-19, enrolled during active disease. Each CDR3 is given with its conserved first and last residue. The D gene is left open where the match is weak. Only some rows state a clone size, as once, few, many or a class for expanded clones.

abundance,j_gene,d_gene,v_gene,CDR3aa,CDR3nt
few,TRBJ2-2,TRBD2,TRBV6-5,CASTQVTSGAGELFF,TGTGCCAGCACCCAAGTGACTAGCGGGGCCGGGGAGCTGTTTTTT
once,TRBJ2-3,-,TRBV4-2,CASSISRAGGTSTDTQYF,TGTGCCAGCAGTATCTCAAGAGCTGGGGGGACTAGCACAGATACGCAGTATTTT
few,TRBJ1-5,TRBD1,TRBV19,CATTDRGQGNQPQHF,TGTGCCACAACTGACAGGGGGCAAGGCAATCAGCCCCAGCATTTT
-,TRBJ2-1,-,TRBV7-3,CASSPTEYNEQFF,TGTGCCAGCAGCCCGACAGAATACAATGAGCAGTTCTTC
-,TRBJ2-1,TRBD1,TRBV5-1,CASSLQPGQGVDEQFF,TGCGCCAGCAGCTTGCAACCGGGACAGGGGGTCGATGAGCAGTTCTTC
-,TRBJ2-3,TRBD2,TRBV10-2,CASSESKAGGPTDTQYF,TGCGCCAGCAGTGAGTCGAAAGCGGGGGGGCCGACAGATACGCAGTATTTT
-,TRBJ2-2,-,TRBV18,CASCWGVNTGELFF,TGTGCCAGTTGTTGGGGAGTGAACACCGGGGAGCTGTTTTTT
once,TRBJ2-3,TRBD2,TRBV9,CASSVASRTSGVGLGTDTQYF,TGTGCCAGCAGCGTAGCTTCTAGGACTAGCGGGGTTGGTTTAGGCACAGATACGCAGTATTTT
-,TRBJ2-7,-,TRBV7-9,CASSPGLYEQYF,TGTGCCAGCAGCCCGGGACTGTACGAGCAGTACTTC
-,TRBJ2-3,-,TRBV21-1,CASSPLAGGFTDTQYF,TGTGCCAGCAGCCCTCTAGCGGGGGGGTTCACAGATACGCAGTATTTT
-,TRBJ1-1,TRBD1,TRBV3-1/TRBV3-2,CASSIRTGGTEAFF,TGTGCCAGCAGCATCCGGACAGGGGGAACTGAAGCTTTCTTT
few,TRBJ2-5,-,TRBV28,CASSQGQPDGETQYF,TGTGCCAGCAGCCAGGGACAACCAGACGGGGAGACCCAGTACTTC
-,TRBJ1-2,-,TRBV6-2/TRBV6-3,CASSTSGRNYGYTF,TGTGCCAGCAGTACTAGTGGGAGGAACTATGGCTACACCTTC
-,TRBJ1-3,TRBD1,TRBV5-1,CASSPGLLQGADTIYF,TGCGCCAGCAGCCCAGGTCTCTTACAGGGGGCGGACACCATATATTTT
few,TRBJ2-4,-,TRBV10-3,CAISEGGFQYF,TGTGCCATCAGTGAGGGGGGCTTTCAGTACTTC
-,TRBJ2-7,TRBD2,TRBV7-2,CASSLAGGDYEQYF,TGTGCCAGCAGCTTAGCGGGAGGGGACTACGAGCAGTACTTC
-,TRBJ2-6,TRBD1,TRBV19,CASGTGGLSGANVLTF,TGTGCCAGTGGGACAGGGGGTCTCTCTGGGGCCAACGTCCTGACTTTC
-,TRBJ2-1,TRBD2,TRBV9,CASSETSGGYNEQFF,TGTGCCAGCAGTGAGACTAGCGGGGGGTACAATGAGCAGTTCTTC
-,TRBJ1-4,-,TRBV5-1,CASSLEAAAATNEKLFF,TGCGCCAGCAGCTTGGAAGCGGCTGCTGCAACTAATGAAAAACTGTTTTTT
once,TRBJ1-4,-,TRBV9,CASSVGAGVTGEKLFF,TGTGCCAGCAGCGTAGGGGCGGGGGTAACGGGTGAAAAACTGTTTTTT
-,TRBJ1-2,-,TRBV3-1/TRBV3-2,CASSQEGLYGYTF,TGTGCCAGCAGCCAAGAGGGCCTCTATGGCTACACCTTC
-,TRBJ2-1,TRBD2,TRBV4-2,CASSQGTSGSSYNEQFF,TGTGCCAGCAGCCAAGGGACTAGCGGGTCCTCCTACAATGAGCAGTTCTTC
-,TRBJ2-7,-,TRBV7-8,CASSLDYPYEQYF,TGTGCCAGCAGCTTAGACTACCCCTACGAGCAGTACTTC
-,TRBJ1-2,TRBD1,TRBV14,CASSQTGTGNYGYTF,TGTGCCAGCAGCCAAACCGGGACAGGGAACTATGGCTACACCTTC
-,TRBJ2-3,TRBD1,TRBV5-1,CASSFQRGRRTDTQYF,TGCGCCAGCAGCTTCCAGAGGGGGCGCCGCACAGATACGCAGTATTTT
-,TRBJ1-1,-,TRBV6-1,CASSEDPGRFAEAFF,TGTGCCAGCAGTGAAGATCCAGGGAGGTTTGCTGAAGCTTTCTTT
-,TRBJ1-1,-,TRBV2,CASNRAFDTEAFF,TGTGCCAGCAACCGCGCCTTTGACACTGAAGCTTTCTTT
-,TRBJ2-3,-,TRBV18,CASSPLEGTDTQYF,TGTGCCAGCTCACCACTGGAGGGCACAGATACGCAGTATTTT
-,TRBJ2-5,-,TRBV29-1,CSVRGGPRRKQETQYF,TGCAGCGTTCGCGGCGGTCCCCGGAGGAAACAAGAGACCCAGTACTTC
-,TRBJ2-1,TRBD2,TRBV28,CASSPRLAGLEQFF,TGTGCCAGCAGTCCGCGACTAGCGGGACTCGAGCAGTTCTTC
-,TRBJ2-1,TRBD2,TRBV9,CASSVGPGLAHNEQFF,TGTGCCAGCAGCGTAGGCCCGGGACTAGCCCACAATGAGCAGTTCTTC
-,TRBJ1-4,-,TRBV12-3/TRBV12-4,CASSLGGRLFF,TGTGCCAGCAGTTTAGGAGGTCGACTGTTTTTT
few,TRBJ1-2,TRBD1,TRBV6-5,CASISGTGKIYGYTF,TGTGCCAGCATCTCCGGGACAGGGAAAATTTATGGCTACACCTTC
-,TRBJ2-2,TRBD1,TRBV14,CASRRTGSANTGELFF,TGTGCCAGCAGACGGACAGGGTCCGCGAACACCGGGGAGCTGTTTTTT
-,TRBJ1-5,-,TRBV2,CASKDRANQPQHF,TGTGCCAGCAAGGACAGAGCCAATCAGCCCCAGCATTTT
once,TRBJ1-1,-,TRBV5-1,CASSLALRGFEAFF,TGCGCCAGCAGCTTGGCCCTGCGGGGCTTTGAAGCTTTCTTT
-,TRBJ2-7,TRBD1,TRBV6-2/TRBV6-3,CASTPGQIYEQYF,TGTGCCAGCACCCCGGGACAGATCTACGAGCAGTACTTC
-,TRBJ2-3,-,TRBV6-2/TRBV6-3,CASSYPSSAAVSTDTQYF,TGTGCCAGCAGTTACCCCTCTTCAGCGGCAGTCAGCACAGATACGCAGTATTTT
-,TRBJ1-2,-,TRBV6-5,CASSYAGAQNGYTF,TGTGCCAGCAGTTACGCGGGGGCGCAGAATGGCTACACCTTC
-,TRBJ2-7,TRBD1,TRBV7-9,CASSGGQGLYEQYF,TGTGCCAGCAGCGGGGGACAGGGACTCTACGAGCAGTACTTC
-,TRBJ2-7,TRBD2,TRBV28,CASSDLGTSGDYEQYF,TGTGCCAGCAGTGACCTCGGGACTAGCGGGGACTACGAGCAGTACTTC
-,TRBJ2-5,-,TRBV7-2,CASSLGVGARETQYF,TGTGCCAGCAGCTTAGGGGTGGGGGCTAGGGAGACCCAGTACTTC